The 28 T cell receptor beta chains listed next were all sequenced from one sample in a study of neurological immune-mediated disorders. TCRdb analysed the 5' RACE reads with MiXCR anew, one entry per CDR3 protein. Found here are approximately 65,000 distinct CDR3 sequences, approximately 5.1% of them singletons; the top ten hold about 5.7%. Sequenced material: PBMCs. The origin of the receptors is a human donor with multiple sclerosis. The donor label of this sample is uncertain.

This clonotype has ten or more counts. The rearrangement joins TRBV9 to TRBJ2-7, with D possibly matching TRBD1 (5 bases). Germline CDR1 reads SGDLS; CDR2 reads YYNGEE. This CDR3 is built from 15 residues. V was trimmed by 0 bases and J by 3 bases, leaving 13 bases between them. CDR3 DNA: TGTGCCAGCAGCGTAGGGGGCAGGGCGAACTACGAGCAGTACTTC. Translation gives CASSVGGRANYEQYF. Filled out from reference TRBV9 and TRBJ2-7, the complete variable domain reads DSGVTQTPKHLITATGQRVTLRCSPRSGDLSVYWYQQSLDQGLQFLIQYYNGEERAKGNILERFSAQQFPDLHSELNLSSLELGDSALYFCASSVGGRANYEQYFGPGTRLTVT.

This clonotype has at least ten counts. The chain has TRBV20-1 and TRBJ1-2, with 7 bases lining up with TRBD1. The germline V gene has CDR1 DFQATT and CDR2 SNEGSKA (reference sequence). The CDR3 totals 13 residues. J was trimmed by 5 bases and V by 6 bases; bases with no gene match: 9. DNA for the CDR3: TGCAGTGCCAAAGGACAGGAAGAATATGGCTACACCTTC. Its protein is CSAKGQEEYGYTF.

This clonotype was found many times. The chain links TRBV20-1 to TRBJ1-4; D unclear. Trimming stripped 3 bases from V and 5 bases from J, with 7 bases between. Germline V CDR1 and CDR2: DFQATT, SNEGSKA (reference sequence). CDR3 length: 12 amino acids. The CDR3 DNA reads TGCAGTGCTAGGGCCGGCAATGAAAAACTGTTTTTT. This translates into CSARAGNEKLFF.

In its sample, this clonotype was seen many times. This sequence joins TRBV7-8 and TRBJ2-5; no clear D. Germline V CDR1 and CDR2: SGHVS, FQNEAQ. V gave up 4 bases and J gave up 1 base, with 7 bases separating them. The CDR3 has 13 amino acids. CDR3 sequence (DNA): TGTGCCAGCAGCTGGGTGTCCCAAGAGACCCAGTACTTC. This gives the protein CASSWVSQETQYF.

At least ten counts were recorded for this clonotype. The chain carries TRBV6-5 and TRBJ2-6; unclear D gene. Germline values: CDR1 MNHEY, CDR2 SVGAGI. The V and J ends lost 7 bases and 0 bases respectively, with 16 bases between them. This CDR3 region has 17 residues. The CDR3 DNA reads TGTGCCAGCACTAGGAGAAGAGGCCTCTCTGGGGCCAACGTCCTGACTTTC. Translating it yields CASTRRRGLSGANVLTF.

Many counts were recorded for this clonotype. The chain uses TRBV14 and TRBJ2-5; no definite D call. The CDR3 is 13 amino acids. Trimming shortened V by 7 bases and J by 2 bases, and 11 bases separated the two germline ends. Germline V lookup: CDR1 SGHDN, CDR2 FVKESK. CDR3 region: CASNNQLQETQYF. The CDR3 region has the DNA TGTGCCAGCAACAACCAATTGCAAGAGACCCAGTACTTC.

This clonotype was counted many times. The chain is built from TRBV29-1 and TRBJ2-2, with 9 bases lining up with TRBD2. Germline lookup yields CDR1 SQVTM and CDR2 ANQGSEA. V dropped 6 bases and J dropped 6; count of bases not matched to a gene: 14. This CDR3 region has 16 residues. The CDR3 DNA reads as TGCAGCGTGGGGGGACCGGGACTAGCATCCGCCGGGGAGCTGTTTTTT. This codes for CSVGGPGLASAGELFF.

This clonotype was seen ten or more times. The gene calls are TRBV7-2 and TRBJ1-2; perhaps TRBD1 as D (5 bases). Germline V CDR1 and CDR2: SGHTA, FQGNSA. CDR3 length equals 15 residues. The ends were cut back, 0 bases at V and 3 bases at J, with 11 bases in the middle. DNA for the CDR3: TGTGCCAGCAGCTTAGCCCCAGGGTTGGACTATGGCTACACCTTC. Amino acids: CASSLAPGLDYGYTF.

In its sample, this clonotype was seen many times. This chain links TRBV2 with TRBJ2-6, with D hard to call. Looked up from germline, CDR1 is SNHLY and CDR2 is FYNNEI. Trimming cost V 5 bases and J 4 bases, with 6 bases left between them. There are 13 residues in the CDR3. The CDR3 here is CASSPRGANVLTF. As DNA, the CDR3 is TGTGCCAGCAGTCCAAGAGGGGCCAACGTCCTGACTTTC. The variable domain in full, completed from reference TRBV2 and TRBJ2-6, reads EPEVTQTPSHQVTQMGQEVILRCVPISNHLYFYWYRQILGQKVEFLVSFYNNEISEKSEIFDDQFSVERPDGSNFTLKIRSTKLEDSAMYFCASSPRGANVLTFGAGSRLTVL.

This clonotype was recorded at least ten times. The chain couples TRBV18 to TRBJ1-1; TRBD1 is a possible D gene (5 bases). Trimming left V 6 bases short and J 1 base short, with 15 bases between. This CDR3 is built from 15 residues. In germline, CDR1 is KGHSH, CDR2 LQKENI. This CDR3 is CASSLGGASNTEAFF. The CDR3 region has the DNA TGTGCCAGCTCCCTAGGCGGGGCCTCGAACACTGAAGCTTTCTTT.

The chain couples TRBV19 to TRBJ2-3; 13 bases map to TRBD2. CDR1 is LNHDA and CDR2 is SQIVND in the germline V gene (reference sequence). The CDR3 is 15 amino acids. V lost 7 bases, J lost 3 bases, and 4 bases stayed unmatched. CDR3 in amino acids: CASKWTSGGTDTQYF. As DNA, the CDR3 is TGTGCCAGTAAGTGGACTAGCGGGGGAACAGATACGCAGTATTTT.

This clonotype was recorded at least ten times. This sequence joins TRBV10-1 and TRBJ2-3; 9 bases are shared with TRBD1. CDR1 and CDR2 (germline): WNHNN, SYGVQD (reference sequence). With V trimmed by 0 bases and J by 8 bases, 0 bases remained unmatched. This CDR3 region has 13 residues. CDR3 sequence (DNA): TGCGCCAGCAGTGAGTCGACAGGGGGTACGCAGTATTTT. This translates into CASSESTGGTQYF.

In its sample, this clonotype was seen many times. CDR3: CASSGGGTNYGYTF. The DNA for the CDR3 is TGTGCCAGCAGTGGGGGAGGAACTAACTATGGCTACACCTTC. V usage is TRBV6-1 and J usage is TRBJ1-2; D gene ambiguous. Between the trimmed V and J ends, which lost 4 bases and 0 bases, there was a span of 9 bases. Germline loops: CDR1 MNHNS, CDR2 SASEGT. The CDR3 has 14 amino acids.

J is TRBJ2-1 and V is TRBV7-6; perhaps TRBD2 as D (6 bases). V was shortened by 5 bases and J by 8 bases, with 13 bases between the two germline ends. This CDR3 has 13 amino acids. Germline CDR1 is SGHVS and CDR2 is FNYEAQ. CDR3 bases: TGTGCCAGCAGCCCCCCGGGGGACCATGAGCAGTTCTTC. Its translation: CASSPPGDHEQFF.

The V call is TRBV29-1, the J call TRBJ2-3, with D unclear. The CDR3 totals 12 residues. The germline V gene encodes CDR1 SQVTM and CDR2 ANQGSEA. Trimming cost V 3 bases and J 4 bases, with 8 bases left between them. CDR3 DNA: TGCAGCGTTGATCTCGGAGCAGATACGCAGTATTTT. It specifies CSVDLGADTQYF.

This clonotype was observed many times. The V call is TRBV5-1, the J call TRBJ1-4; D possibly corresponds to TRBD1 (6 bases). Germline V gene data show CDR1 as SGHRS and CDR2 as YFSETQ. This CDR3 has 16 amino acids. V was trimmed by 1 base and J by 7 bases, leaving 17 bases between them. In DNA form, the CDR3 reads TGCGCCAGCAGCTTGCCGGGACACAGAGAGGGTGAAAAACTGTTTTTT. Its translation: CASSLPGHREGEKLFF.

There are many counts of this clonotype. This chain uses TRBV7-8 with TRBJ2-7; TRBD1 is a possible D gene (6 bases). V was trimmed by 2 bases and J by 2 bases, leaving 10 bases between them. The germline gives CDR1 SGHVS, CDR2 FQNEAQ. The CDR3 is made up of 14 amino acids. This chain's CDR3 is CASSLQGLTYEQYF. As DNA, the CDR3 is TGTGCCAGCAGCTTACAGGGGTTAACCTACGAGCAGTACTTC.

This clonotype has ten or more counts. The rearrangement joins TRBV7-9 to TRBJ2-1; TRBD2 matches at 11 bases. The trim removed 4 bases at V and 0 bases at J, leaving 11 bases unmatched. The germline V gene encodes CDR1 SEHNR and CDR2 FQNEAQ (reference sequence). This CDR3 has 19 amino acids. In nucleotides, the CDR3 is TGTGCCAGCAGCTCCCCCTATAGCGGGGGGGCAAGCTCCTACAATGAGCAGTTCTTC. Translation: CASSSPYSGGASSYNEQFF. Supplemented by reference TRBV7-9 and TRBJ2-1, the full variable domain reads DTGVSQNPRHKITKRGQNVTFRCDPISEHNRLYWYRQTLGQGPEFLTYFQNEAQLEKSRLLSDRFSAERPKGSFSTLEIQRTEQGDSAMYLCASSSPYSGGASSYNEQFFGPGTRLTVL.

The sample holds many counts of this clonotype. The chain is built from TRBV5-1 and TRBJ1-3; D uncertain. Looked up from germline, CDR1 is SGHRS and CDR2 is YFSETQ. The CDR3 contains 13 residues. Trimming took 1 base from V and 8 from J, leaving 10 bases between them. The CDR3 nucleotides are TGCGCCAGCAGCTTGACAGTAATGGACACCATATATTTT. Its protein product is CASSLTVMDTIYF.

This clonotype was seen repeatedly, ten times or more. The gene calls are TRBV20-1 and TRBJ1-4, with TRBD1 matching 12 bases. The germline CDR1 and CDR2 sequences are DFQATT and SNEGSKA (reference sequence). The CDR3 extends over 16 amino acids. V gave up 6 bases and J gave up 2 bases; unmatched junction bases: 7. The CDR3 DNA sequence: TGCAGTGCGGTCGGGACAGGGGGCAAGACTAATGAAAAACTGTTTTTT. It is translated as CSAVGTGGKTNEKLFF.

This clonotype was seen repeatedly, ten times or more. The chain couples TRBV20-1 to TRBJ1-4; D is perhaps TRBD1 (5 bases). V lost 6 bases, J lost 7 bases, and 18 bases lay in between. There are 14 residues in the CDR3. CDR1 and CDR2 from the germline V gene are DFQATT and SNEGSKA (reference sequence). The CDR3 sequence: CSASRGVGGEKLFF. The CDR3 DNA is TGCAGTGCCAGTCGGGGGGTGGGAGGTGAAAAACTGTTTTTT.

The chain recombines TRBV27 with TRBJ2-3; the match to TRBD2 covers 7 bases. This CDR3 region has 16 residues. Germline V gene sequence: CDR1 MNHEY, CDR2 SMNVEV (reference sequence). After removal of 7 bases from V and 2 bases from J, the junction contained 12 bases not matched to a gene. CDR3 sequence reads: CASTPGTSANTDTQYF. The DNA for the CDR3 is TGTGCCAGCACCCCCGGCACTAGCGCGAACACAGATACGCAGTATTTT.

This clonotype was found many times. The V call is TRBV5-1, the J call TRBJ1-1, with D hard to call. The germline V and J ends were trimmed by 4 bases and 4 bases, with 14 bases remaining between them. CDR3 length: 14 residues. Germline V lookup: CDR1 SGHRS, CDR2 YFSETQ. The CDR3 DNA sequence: TGCGCCAGCAGCCCTGTTGGAATCGGCACTGAAGCTTTCTTT. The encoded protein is CASSPVGIGTEAFF. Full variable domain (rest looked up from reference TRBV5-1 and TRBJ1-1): KAGVTQTPRYLIKTRGQQVTLSCSPISGHRSVSWYQQTPGQGLQFLFEYFSETQRNKGNFPGRFSGRQFSNSRSEMNVSTLELGDSALYLCASSPVGIGTEAFFGQGTRLTVV.

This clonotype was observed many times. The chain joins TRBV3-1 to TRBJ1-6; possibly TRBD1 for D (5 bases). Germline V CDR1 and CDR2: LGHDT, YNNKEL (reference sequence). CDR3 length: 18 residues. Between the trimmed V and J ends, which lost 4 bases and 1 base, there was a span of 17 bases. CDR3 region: CASSPGMSSGSYNSPLHF. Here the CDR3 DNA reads TGTGCCAGCAGCCCAGGGATGAGCTCGGGGTCCTATAATTCACCCCTCCACTTT. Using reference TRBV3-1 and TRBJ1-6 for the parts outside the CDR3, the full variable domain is DTAVSQTPKYLVTQMGNDKSIKCEQNLGHDTMYWYKQDSKKFLKIMFSYNNKELIINETVPNRFSPKSPDKAHLNLHINSLELGDSAVYFCASSPGMSSGSYNSPLHFGNGTRLTVT.

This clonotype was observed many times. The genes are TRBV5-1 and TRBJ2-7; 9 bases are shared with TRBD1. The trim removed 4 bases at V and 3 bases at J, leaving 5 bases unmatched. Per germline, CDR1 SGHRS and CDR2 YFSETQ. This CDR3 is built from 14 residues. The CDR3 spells CASSQWDRDYEQYF. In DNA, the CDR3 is TGCGCCAGCAGCCAATGGGACAGGGACTACGAGCAGTACTTC.

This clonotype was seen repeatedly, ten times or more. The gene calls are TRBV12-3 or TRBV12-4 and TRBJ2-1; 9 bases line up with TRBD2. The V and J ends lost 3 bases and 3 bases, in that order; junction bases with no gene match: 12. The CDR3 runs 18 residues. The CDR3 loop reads CASSFPSGAYSNYNEQFF. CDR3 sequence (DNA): TGTGCCAGCAGTTTCCCTAGCGGGGCGTACTCAAACTACAATGAGCAGTTCTTC.

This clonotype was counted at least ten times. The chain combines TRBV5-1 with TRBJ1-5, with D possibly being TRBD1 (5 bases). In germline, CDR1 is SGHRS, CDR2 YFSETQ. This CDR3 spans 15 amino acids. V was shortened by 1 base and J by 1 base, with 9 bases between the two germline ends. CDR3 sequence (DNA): TGCGCCAGCAGCTTGAATGGGGGAAGCAATCAGCCCCAGCATTTT. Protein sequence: CASSLNGGSNQPQHF.

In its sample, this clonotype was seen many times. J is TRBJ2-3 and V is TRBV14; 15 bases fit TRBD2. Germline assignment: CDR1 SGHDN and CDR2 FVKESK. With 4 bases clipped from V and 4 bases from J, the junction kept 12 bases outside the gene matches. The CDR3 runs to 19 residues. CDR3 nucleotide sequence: TGTGCCAGCAGCCGGTACCTCGGGACTAGCGGGGGGCGAGCAGATACGCAGTATTTT. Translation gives CASSRYLGTSGGRADTQYF.